The 29 T cell receptor beta chains below all came from one sample that was sequenced in a study of T-cell memory formation after mild COVID-19. MiXCR, applied by TCRdb to the 5' RACE reads, yields one record per CDR3 protein. The repertoire holds about 250,000 distinct CDR3 sequences, with more than 15% as singletons. The sequencing input was PBMCs or a T cell subset sorted from them (not recorded which). Receptor source: a young man who had mild COVID-19 (a few samples of this study predate the infection). Cell type and time point are not known.

This clonotype has a count of ten or more. The rearrangement uses TRBV7-8 and TRBJ2-3; D is perhaps TRBD1 or TRBD2 (6 bases each). Trimming took off 5 bases at V and 1 base at J, with 19 bases between the two ends. The CDR3 has 17 residues. The germline V gene encodes CDR1 SGHVS and CDR2 FQNEAQ. The CDR3 loop is CASSPRGGGGRTDTQYF. The CDR3 coding sequence is TGTGCCAGCAGCCCCAGGGGAGGAGGCGGGCGCACAGATACGCAGTATTTT.

This clonotype was seen a few times. The chain couples TRBV5-1 to TRBJ2-2; D unresolved. The CDR3 spans 14 residues. The V gene's germline CDR1 is SGHRS and CDR2 YFSETQ. V was pared by 5 bases and J by 7 bases, with 15 bases between. CDR3 sequence (DNA): TGCGCCAGCAGGGCCCTTATCTATGGCGGGGAGCTGTTTTTT. Its translation is CASRALIYGGELFF.

This clonotype was observed once. The chain combines TRBV19 with TRBJ1-1; tentatively, D is TRBD1 (6 bases). V lost 3 bases to trimming and J lost 4 bases, with 12 bases between them. CDR1 is LNHDA, CDR2 SQIVND, per germline (reference sequence). This CDR3 has 14 amino acids. DNA of the CDR3: TGTGCCAGTAGTATTAGGGGGTTTGGCACTGAAGCTTTCTTT. Its translation is CASSIRGFGTEAFF. Full variable domain (missing parts from reference TRBV19 and TRBJ1-1): DGGITQSPKYLFRKEGQNVTLSCEQNLNHDAMYWYRQDPGQGLRLIYYSQIVNDFQKGDIAEGYSVSREKKESFPLTVTSAQKNPTAFYLCASSIRGFGTEAFFGQGTRLTVV.

V is TRBV20-1 and J is TRBJ1-2; TRBD1 might be the D (5 bases). The CDR3 extends over 13 amino acids. Deletions cut 5 bases from V and 7 bases from J, with 17 bases between. The germline V gene encodes CDR1 DFQATT and CDR2 SNEGSKA (reference sequence). The chain's CDR3 is CSAPGPGNAGYTF. The DNA for the CDR3 is TGCAGTGCTCCGGGACCAGGAAACGCTGGCTACACCTTC.

At least ten counts were recorded for this clonotype. This sequence joins TRBV4-3 and TRBJ2-2; 7 nucleotides align to TRBD1. Germline values: CDR1 LGHNA, CDR2 YSLEER. The CDR3 length is 17 residues. Trimming at V came to 1 base and at J to 4 bases, leaving 9 bases not matched to a gene. The CDR3 loop reads CASSQGRGGRSTGELFF. The CDR3 region has the DNA TGCGCCAGCAGCCAAGGGAGAGGGGGCCGGAGCACCGGGGAGCTGTTTTTT.

This chain uses TRBV5-1 with TRBJ2-1, with D perhaps matching TRBD1 or TRBD2 (5 bases each). The CDR3 runs 11 residues. CDR1 is SGHRS and CDR2 is YFSETQ in the germline V gene. Trimming cost V 2 bases and J 11 bases, with 8 bases left between them. The CDR3 nucleotides are TGCGCCAGCAGCTTCCCGGGACAGCAGTTCTTC. Protein product: CASSFPGQQFF.

This clonotype was seen many times. The chain joins TRBV20-1 to TRBJ2-5; no firm D call. Trimming removed 4 bases at V and 3 bases at J, with 9 bases between. The CDR3 extends over 12 amino acids. CDR1 is DFQATT, CDR2 SNEGSKA, per germline (reference sequence). The CDR3 sequence is CSATWVEETQYF. In DNA, the CDR3 is TGCAGTGCTACGTGGGTTGAAGAGACCCAGTACTTC.

The rearrangement uses TRBV27 and TRBJ2-7; TRBD1 or TRBD2 may be the D gene (6 bases each). V was trimmed by 5 bases and J by 2 bases, leaving 19 bases between them. Per germline, CDR1 MNHEY and CDR2 SMNVEV (reference sequence). The CDR3 sequence is 16 residues long. CDR3 residues: CASSPSSGALAYEQYF. The CDR3 DNA sequence: TGTGCCAGCAGTCCCTCTTCGGGGGCCCTCGCCTACGAGCAGTACTTC.

V usage is TRBV10-3 and J usage is TRBJ2-7; TRBD2 agrees at 12 bases. Per germline, CDR1 ENHRY and CDR2 SYGVKD. J gave up 1 base and V 3 bases, and 10 bases lay outside the gene matches. The CDR3 consists of 18 residues. The CDR3 sequence is CAISEASLAGGYSYEQYF. The DNA for the CDR3 is TGTGCCATCAGTGAAGCATCACTAGCGGGGGGTTATTCCTACGAGCAGTACTTC.

This clonotype was seen only a few times. The chain couples TRBV7-9 to TRBJ1-1; 9 nucleotides match TRBD1. The germline gives CDR1 SEHNR, CDR2 FQNEAQ (reference sequence). The CDR3 is 17 residues long. The V segment lost 7 bases and the J segment 5 bases; nucleotides outside the gene matches: 17. The CDR3 DNA follows: TGTGCCAGCACGAAATTCCGGGACAGGGAGAGATCTACTGAAGCTTTCTTT. Translating it yields CASTKFRDRERSTEAFF.

The chain couples TRBV6-5 to TRBJ2-5; TRBD2 matches 9 bases. The junction had 9 bases not matched to a gene; V was cut back by 0 bases and J by 7 bases. Germline CDR1 reads MNHEY; CDR2 reads SVGAGI. This CDR3 comprises 16 residues. CDR3 residues: CASSYSASGVTATQYF. The CDR3 DNA reads TGTGCCAGCAGTTACTCGGCTAGCGGGGTGACCGCGACCCAGTACTTC.

V and J are TRBV20-1 and TRBJ2-1; D might be TRBD2 (6 bases). In germline, CDR1 is DFQATT, CDR2 SNEGSKA (reference sequence). V dropped 3 bases and J dropped 11 bases, with 23 bases sitting between them. This CDR3 has 15 residues. DNA for the CDR3: TGCAGTGCTAGTTTGGGGAGACACGGCGGGGTGAAGCAGTTCTTC. Its translation: CSASLGRHGGVKQFF.

This clonotype was picked up a small number of times. This rearrangement joins TRBV6-5 to TRBJ1-6; 7 bases are a match to TRBD1. Germline V CDR1 and CDR2: MNHEY, SVGAGI. The length of the CDR3 is 17 residues. J was trimmed by 7 bases and V by 0 bases; bases with no gene match: 9. CDR3 region: CASSYSLAGGRNSPLHF. CDR3 sequence (DNA): TGTGCCAGCAGTTACTCCCTGGCAGGGGGTAGGAATTCACCCCTCCACTTT.

The chain carries TRBV29-1 and TRBJ1-4; D may be TRBD1 (6 bases). With 2 bases removed from V and 6 bases from J, the gap between germline ends came to 10 bases. This CDR3 is 13 amino acids long. CDR1 is SQVTM and CDR2 is ANQGSEA in the germline V gene. The CDR3 sequence is CSVEWGADEKLFF. The CDR3 DNA reads as TGCAGCGTTGAATGGGGGGCGGATGAAAAACTGTTTTTT.

This clonotype was counted ten times or more. The chain combines TRBV7-9 with TRBJ1-6, with D perhaps matching TRBD1 (5 bases). Germline V lookup: CDR1 SEHNR, CDR2 FQNEAQ (reference sequence). The CDR3 has 14 amino acids. The V end lost 1 base, the J end lost 8 bases, and 9 bases lay between the germline ends. In DNA form, the CDR3 reads TGTGCCAGCAGCTTAGAGGACACGGATTCACCCCTCCACTTT. This encodes CASSLEDTDSPLHF.

This clonotype was observed a handful of times. The chain carries TRBV10-1 and TRBJ2-7, with TRBD2 matching 7 bases. V lost 3 bases and J lost 2; bases outside the gene matches: 4. CDR3 length equals 14 residues. The germline gives CDR1 WNHNN, CDR2 SYGVQD (reference sequence). The CDR3 reads CASSEAGRPYEQYF. CDR3 coding DNA: TGCGCCAGCAGTGAAGCGGGGAGGCCCTACGAGCAGTACTTC.

This clonotype was seen repeatedly, ten times or more. V and J are TRBV5-1 and TRBJ2-7; TRBD2 is a possible D gene (6 bases). The CDR3 totals 15 residues. Germline loops: CDR1 SGHRS, CDR2 YFSETQ. Trimming took 4 bases from V and 0 from J, leaving 14 bases between them. The CDR3 DNA reads TGCGCCAGCAGCGAATCCGGGACTCGCTCCTACGAGCAGTACTTC. Protein sequence: CASSESGTRSYEQYF.

This chain links TRBV10-3 with TRBJ1-1, with 9 bases fitting TRBD1. Trimming at V came to 6 bases and at J to 7 bases, leaving 6 bases not matched to a gene. Germline values: CDR1 ENHRY, CDR2 SYGVKD. The CDR3 spans 13 residues. The CDR3 nucleotides read TGTGCCATCAGGGGACAGGGTTGGGATGAAGCTTTCTTT. Translation: CAIRGQGWDEAFF.

The rearrangement uses TRBV7-9 and TRBJ1-4, with TRBD1 matching over 8 bases. This CDR3 is 12 amino acids long. Germline V lookup: CDR1 SEHNR, CDR2 FQNEAQ (reference sequence). Trimming took 5 bases from V and 8 from J; bases not matched to a gene: 1. As DNA, the CDR3 is TGTGCCAGCAGCCGACAGGGGGAAAAACTGTTTTTT. As protein: CASSRQGEKLFF.

This clonotype was seen a few times. V and J are TRBV5-1 and TRBJ2-1; TRBD2 agrees at 16 bases. Trimming at V came to 5 bases and at J to 7 bases, leaving 6 bases not matched to a gene. Germline CDR1 SGHRS, CDR2 YFSETQ. The CDR3 is 16 residues long. In nucleotides, the CDR3 is TGCGCCAGCAGGCCGGGACTAGCGGGGGGGTTAAATGAGCAGTTCTTC. It translates to CASRPGLAGGLNEQFF.

This clonotype occurred a few times. The CDR3 spells CASSPQGDFNQPQHF. The CDR3 DNA reads as TGTGCCAGCAGTCCTCAAGGGGATTTCAATCAGCCCCAGCATTTT. This sequence joins TRBV27 and TRBJ1-5; TRBD1 is a possible D gene (5 bases). CDR1 is MNHEY, CDR2 SMNVEV, per germline (reference sequence). The CDR3 contains 15 residues. The germline V and J ends were trimmed by 5 bases and 3 bases, with 14 bases remaining between them.

The rearrangement uses TRBV6-1 and TRBJ2-7; D possibly matches TRBD1 or TRBD2 (5 bases each). The CDR3 contains 13 residues. Germline values: CDR1 MNHNS, CDR2 SASEGT. V lost 6 bases and J 1 base, leaving 10 bases between the germline ends. The CDR3 bases are TGTGCCAGCAGAGGGACCAGTTCCTACGAGCAGTACGTC. Protein: CASRGTSSYEQYV.

This clonotype has more than one count but fewer than ten. The CDR3 DNA sequence: TGTGCCAGCATGCTCGCGGGGGGGGCGAACGGTGAAAAACTGTTTTTT. Translating it yields CASMLAGGANGEKLFF. The chain uses TRBV7-9 and TRBJ1-4, with D possibly matching TRBD1 (6 bases). Germline lookup yields CDR1 SEHNR and CDR2 FQNEAQ (reference sequence). V gave up 7 bases and J gave up 7 bases, with 22 bases separating them. The CDR3 sequence is 16 residues long.

This sequence joins TRBV27 and TRBJ2-7; 12 bases match TRBD1. The length of the CDR3 is 16 residues. The germline V gene encodes CDR1 MNHEY and CDR2 SMNVEV (reference sequence). Trimming removed 2 bases from V and 7 bases from J; junction bases left unmatched: 9. CDR3 DNA sequence: TGTGCCAGCAGTTTAGCCGGGACAGGGGGCTCGGGAGAGCAGTACTTC. This sequence encodes CASSLAGTGGSGEQYF.

V usage is TRBV7-2 and J usage is TRBJ1-1; TRBD1 matches 8 bases. This CDR3 has 14 amino acids. CDR1 SGHTA and CDR2 FQGNSA come from the germline V gene. The junction had 4 bases not matched to a gene; V was cut back by 3 bases and J by 4 bases. The CDR3 spells CASSFSGQGTEAFF. CDR3 coding DNA: TGTGCCAGCAGCTTTTCCGGACAGGGCACTGAAGCTTTCTTT.

This sequence joins TRBV3-1 and TRBJ2-7; the D gene is possibly TRBD2 (5 bases). CDR1 and CDR2 (germline): LGHDT, YNNKEL (reference sequence). The CDR3 runs to 15 residues. Trimming took 0 bases from V and 5 from J, leaving 14 bases between them. Written as DNA, the CDR3 is TGTGCCAGCAGCCAAGAAAGCCCGGGGAAGCACGAGCAGTACTTC. Its translation: CASSQESPGKHEQYF.

The sample holds a few counts of this clonotype. This chain uses TRBV7-3 with TRBJ1-6; 8 bases match TRBD1. V shed 11 bases and J 4 bases; nucleotides not matched to a gene: 10. Germline CDR1 reads SGHTA; CDR2 reads FQGTGA. The CDR3 runs 15 residues. CDR3 DNA sequence: TGTGCCTCCCGGGACAGGCCATTATATAATTCACCCCTCCACTTT. Translated: CASRDRPLYNSPLHF.

V usage is TRBV18 and J usage is TRBJ2-7, with a possible D match to TRBD2 (6 bases). Looked up from germline, CDR1 is KGHSH and CDR2 is LQKENI. The CDR3 is 14 residues long. V gave up 3 bases and J gave up 2 bases, with 11 bases separating them. Written as DNA, the CDR3 is TGTGCCAGCTCACCTGCTAGCGCCGCCTACGAGCAGTACTTC. It codes for CASSPASAAYEQYF.

J is TRBJ2-7 and V is TRBV6-2 or TRBV6-3; D perhaps matches TRBD1 (6 bases). Germline lookup yields CDR1 MNHEY and CDR2 SVGEGT. V was pared by 6 bases and J by 0 bases, with 18 bases between. CDR3 size: 16 residues. The CDR3 loop reads CASSHLFNRVSYEQYF. DNA of the CDR3: TGTGCCAGCAGCCATCTATTCAACAGGGTCTCCTACGAGCAGTACTTC.